Described below is a single T cell receptor (beta chain) sequence and its context. The antigen is not known. Here immunoSEQ multiplex PCR was the method, and the copy in TCRdb shows in-frame clones only, minus some. Among about 56,000 clones, approximately 86% were seen once, and the ten largest hold less than 9%. Second doses were pooled across both intervals (about 4 or about 12 weeks). Per the germline V gene, CDR1 is MNHEY and CDR2 is SMNVEV (reference sequence). V lost 5 bases and J lost 1; bases outside the gene matches: 14. The CDR3 has 17 residues. The data originate from a study of T cell responses to AZD1222 COVID-19 vaccine. Findings of the study overall: Mostly white British, mostly female donors; authors suggested clonal diversity may be underestimated. The number of AZD1222 recipients seropositive at baseline was only 5 to 7.

The sequences come from peripheral blood, collected 28 days after the second AZD1222 dose. The gene calls are TRBV27 and TRBJ2-7, with TRBD1 matching 7 bases. This sequence originates from an adult who received the AZD1222 COVID-19 vaccine. CDR3 in amino acids: CASSARRGLGASYEQYF. CDR3 bases: TGTGCCAGCAGTGCACGTAGGGGGCTGGGGGCTTCCTACGAGCAGTACTTC.